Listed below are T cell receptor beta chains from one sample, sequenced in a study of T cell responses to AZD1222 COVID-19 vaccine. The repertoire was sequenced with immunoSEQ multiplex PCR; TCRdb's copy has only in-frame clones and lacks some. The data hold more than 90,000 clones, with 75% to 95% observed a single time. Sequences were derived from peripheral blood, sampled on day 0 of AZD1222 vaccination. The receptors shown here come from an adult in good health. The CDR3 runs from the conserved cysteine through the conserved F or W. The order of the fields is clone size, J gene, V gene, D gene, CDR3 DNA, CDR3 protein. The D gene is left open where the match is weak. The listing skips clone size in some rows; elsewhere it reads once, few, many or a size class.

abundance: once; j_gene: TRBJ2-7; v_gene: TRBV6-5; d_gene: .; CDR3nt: TGTGCCAGCGAAGGGTACGAGGGATTCTACGAGCAGTACTTC; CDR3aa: CASEGYEGFYEQYF
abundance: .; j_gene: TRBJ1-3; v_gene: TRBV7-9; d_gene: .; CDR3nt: TGTGCCAGCTCCTCCGGACGGGCGAACACCATATATTTT; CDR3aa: CASSSGRANTIYF
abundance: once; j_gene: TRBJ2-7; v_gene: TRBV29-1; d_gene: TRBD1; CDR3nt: TGCAGCGTCCTGACAGGGGCTAGCTACGAGCAGTACTTC; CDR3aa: CSVLTGASYEQYF
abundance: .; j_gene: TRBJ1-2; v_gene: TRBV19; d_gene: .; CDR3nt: TGTGCCAGTAGTCGGTACGGGGCGGACAACTATGGCTACACCTTC; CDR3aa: CASSRYGADNYGYTF
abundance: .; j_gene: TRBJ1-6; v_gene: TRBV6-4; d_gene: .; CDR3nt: TGTGCCAGCATCGGACGGTGGGACAACTCACCCCTCCACTTT; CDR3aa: CASIGRWDNSPLHF
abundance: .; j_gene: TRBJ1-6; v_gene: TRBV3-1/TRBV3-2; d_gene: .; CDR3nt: TGTGCCAGCAGCCAAGATTGGGGAAGCTCCTATAATTCACCCCTCCACTTT; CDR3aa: CASSQDWGSSYNSPLHF
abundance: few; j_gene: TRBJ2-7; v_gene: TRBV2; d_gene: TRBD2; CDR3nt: TGTGCCAGCTGTACTAGCGGGGGCACGGTGTACGAGCAGTACTTC; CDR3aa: CASCTSGGTVYEQYF
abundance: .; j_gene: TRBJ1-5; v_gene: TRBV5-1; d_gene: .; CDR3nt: TGCGCCAGCAGCTTGGATGGGGCTAGCAATCAGCCCCAGCATTTT; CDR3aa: CASSLDGASNQPQHF
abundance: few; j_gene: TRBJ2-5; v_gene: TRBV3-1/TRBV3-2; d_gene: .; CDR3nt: TGTGCCAGCAGCCAAGCCCCCCGGGCAGAAGAGACCCAGTACTTC; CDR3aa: CASSQAPRAEETQYF
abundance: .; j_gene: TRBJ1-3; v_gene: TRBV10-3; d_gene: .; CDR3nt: TGTGCCATCAGTGGAACTCAGGGGACCGGAAACACCATATATTTT; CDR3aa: CAISGTQGTGNTIYF
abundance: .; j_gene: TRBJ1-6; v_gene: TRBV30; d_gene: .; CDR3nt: TGTGCCTGGACCCTAGGTAGAGGGAATTCACCCCTCCACTTT; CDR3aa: CAWTLGRGNSPLHF
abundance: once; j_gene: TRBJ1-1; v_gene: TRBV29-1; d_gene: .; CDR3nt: TGCAGCGTTGGAAGTTTCACTGAAGCTTTCTTT; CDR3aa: CSVGSFTEAFF
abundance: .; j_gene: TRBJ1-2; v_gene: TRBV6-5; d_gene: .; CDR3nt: TGTGCCAGCAGTTACTCGATGGCAGCTAGCAACTATGGCTACACCTTC; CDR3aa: CASSYSMAASNYGYTF
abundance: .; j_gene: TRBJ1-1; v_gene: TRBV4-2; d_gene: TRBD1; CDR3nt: TGTGCCAGCAGCCGACAGGGACAGGGGAACACTGAAGCTTTCTTT; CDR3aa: CASSRQGQGNTEAFF
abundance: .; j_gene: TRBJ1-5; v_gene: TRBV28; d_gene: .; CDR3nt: TGTGCCAGCAGTCCAGACAGCAATCAGCCCCAGCATTTT; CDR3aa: CASSPDSNQPQHF
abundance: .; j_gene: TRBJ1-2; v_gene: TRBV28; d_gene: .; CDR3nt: TGTGCCAGCAGTCCCTTTGAGGAGGGCTCTAACTATGGCTACACCTTC; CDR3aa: CASSPFEEGSNYGYTF
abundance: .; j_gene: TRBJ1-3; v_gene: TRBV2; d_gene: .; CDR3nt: TGTGCCAGCAGTGGACTCGGCTCTGGAAACACCATATATTTT; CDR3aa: CASSGLGSGNTIYF
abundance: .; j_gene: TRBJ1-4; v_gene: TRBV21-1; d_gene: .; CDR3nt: TGTGCCAGCAGCAAAGCGCTTTGTATATGCAGGGGAAATGAAAAACTGTTTTTT; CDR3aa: CASSKALCICRGNEKLFF
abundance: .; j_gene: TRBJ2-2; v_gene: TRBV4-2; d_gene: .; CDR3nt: TGTGCCAGCAGCCAAGATTTACCGGCGGCTAACACCGGGGAGCTGTTTTTT; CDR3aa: CASSQDLPAANTGELFF
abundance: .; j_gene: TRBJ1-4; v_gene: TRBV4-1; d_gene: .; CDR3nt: TGCGCCAGCAGCCCATGGGGGCGGGATGAAAAACTGTTTTTT; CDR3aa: CASSPWGRDEKLFF
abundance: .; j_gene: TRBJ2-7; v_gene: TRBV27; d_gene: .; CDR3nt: TGTGCCAGCAGCCCATTAGGGCAGGGGCGTAACGAGCAGTACTTC; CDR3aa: CASSPLGQGRNEQYF
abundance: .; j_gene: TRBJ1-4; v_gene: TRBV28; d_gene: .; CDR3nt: TGTGCCAGCTCCGCAGGACGTGAAAAACTGTTTTTT; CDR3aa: CASSAGREKLFF
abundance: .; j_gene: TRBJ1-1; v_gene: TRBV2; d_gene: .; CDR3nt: TGTGCCAGCATAAAGGATACGAACACTGAAGCTTTCTTT; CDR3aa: CASIKDTNTEAFF
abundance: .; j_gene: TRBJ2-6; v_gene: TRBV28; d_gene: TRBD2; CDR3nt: TGTGCCAGCAGTCCGACTAGCGGGGGGCTCTCTGGGGCCAACGTCCTGACTTTC; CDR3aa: CASSPTSGGLSGANVLTF
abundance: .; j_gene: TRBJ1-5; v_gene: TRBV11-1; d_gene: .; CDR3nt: TGTGCCAGCAGCTTAGGACAGAGTTGTCAGCCCCAGCATTTT; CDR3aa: CASSLGQSCQPQHF
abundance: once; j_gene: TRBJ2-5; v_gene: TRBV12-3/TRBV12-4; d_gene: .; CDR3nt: TGTGCCAGCGGTCCGGGGGAGACCCAGTACTTC; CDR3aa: CASGPGETQYF
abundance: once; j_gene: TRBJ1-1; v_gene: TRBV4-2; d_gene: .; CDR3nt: TGTGCCAGCAGCCAAGAATTAGCGAAGAACACTGAAGCTTTCTTT; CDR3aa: CASSQELAKNTEAFF
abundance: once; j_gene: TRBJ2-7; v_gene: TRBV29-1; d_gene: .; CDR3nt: TGCAGCGTTTTGAGGGCAGGGAGCTCCTACGAGCAGTACTTC; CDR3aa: CSVLRAGSSYEQYF
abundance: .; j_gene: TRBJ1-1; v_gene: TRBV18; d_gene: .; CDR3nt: TGTGCCAGCTCACCACCTTCCGGGCGCAACACTGAAGCTTTCTTT; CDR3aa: CASSPPSGRNTEAFF
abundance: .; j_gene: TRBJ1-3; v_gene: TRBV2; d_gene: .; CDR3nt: TGTGCCAGCAATAGGGGGGGCTTTGGAAACACCATATATTTT; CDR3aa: CASNRGGFGNTIYF
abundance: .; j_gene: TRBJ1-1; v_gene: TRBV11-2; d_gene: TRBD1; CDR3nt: TGTGCCAGCAGCTTCTATCTAGGACAGGGAGGGTACACTGAAGCTTTCTTT; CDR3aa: CASSFYLGQGGYTEAFF
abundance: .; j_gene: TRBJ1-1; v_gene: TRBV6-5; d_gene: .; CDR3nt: TGTGCCAGCAGTTCGAGCGCGCAGAACACTGAAGCTTTCTTT; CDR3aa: CASSSSAQNTEAFF
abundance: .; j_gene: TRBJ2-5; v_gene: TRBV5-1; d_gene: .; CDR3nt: TGCGCCAGCAGCTTAAAACAGGGTGGGGAGACCCAGTACTTC; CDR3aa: CASSLKQGGETQYF
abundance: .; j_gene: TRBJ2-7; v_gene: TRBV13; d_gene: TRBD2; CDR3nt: TGTGCCAGCAGCTCCCAACTAGCGGGGGGCGAGCAGTACTTC; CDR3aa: CASSSQLAGGEQYF
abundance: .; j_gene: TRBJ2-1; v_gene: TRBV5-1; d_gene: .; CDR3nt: TGCGCCAGCAGAGGGGGGGCGACAGGGCTTGGGGACAATGAGCAGTTCTTC; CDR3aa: CASRGGATGLGDNEQFF
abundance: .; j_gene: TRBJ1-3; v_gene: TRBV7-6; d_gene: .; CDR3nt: TGTGCCAGCAGCTTAGGTCTGGCCAGGGCTGGAAACACCATATATTTT; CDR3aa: CASSLGLARAGNTIYF
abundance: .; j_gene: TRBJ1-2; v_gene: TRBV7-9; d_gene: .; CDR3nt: TGTGCCAGCAGCTTAAGCAGGTCCTATGGCTACACCTTC; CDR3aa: CASSLSRSYGYTF
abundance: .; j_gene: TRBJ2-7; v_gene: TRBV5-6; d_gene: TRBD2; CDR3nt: TGTGCCAGCAGCCCGAGTTTGGCGGGGGGTCTCGAGCAGTACTTC; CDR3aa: CASSPSLAGGLEQYF
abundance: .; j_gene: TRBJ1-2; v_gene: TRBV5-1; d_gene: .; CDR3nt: TGCGCCAGCAGCTTCCCAGGGGAAAACTATGGCTACACCTTC; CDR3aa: CASSFPGENYGYTF
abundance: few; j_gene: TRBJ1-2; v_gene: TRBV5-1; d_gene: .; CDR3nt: TGCGCCAGCAGCTTATCGGGTAACTATGGCTACACCTTC; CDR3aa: CASSLSGNYGYTF
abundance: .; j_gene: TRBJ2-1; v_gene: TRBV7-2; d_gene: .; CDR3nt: TGTGCCAGCAGCTTCGCGGGGCACACTGAGCAGTTCTTC; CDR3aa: CASSFAGHTEQFF
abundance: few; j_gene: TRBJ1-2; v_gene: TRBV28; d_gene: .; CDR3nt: TGTGCCAGCAGTTTAGAAACAGGGACTGACTACACCTTC; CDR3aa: CASSLETGTDYTF
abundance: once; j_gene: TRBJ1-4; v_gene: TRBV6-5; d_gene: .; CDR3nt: TGTGCCAGCAGTTACTCGAAACCGGGAAAACTGTTTTTT; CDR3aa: CASSYSKPGKLFF
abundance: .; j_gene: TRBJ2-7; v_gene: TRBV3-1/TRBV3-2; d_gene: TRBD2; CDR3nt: TGTGCCAGCAGCCAAGACGGGCTAGCGGACTACGAGCAGTACTTC; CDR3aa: CASSQDGLADYEQYF
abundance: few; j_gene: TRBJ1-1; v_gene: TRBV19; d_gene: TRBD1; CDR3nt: TGTGCCAGTAGTAGTGGGGGGACAGAGAACACTGAAGCTTTCTTT; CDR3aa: CASSSGGTENTEAFF
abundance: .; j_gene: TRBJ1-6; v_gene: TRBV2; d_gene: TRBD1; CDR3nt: TGTGCCAGCAGGGAGACAGGGAGCTCACCCCTCCACTTT; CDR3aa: CASRETGSSPLHF
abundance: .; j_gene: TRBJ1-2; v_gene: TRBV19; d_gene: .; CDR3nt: TGTGCCAGTAGTATCCCCGCGGGACTGCCAAACTATGGCTACACCTTC; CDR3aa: CASSIPAGLPNYGYTF
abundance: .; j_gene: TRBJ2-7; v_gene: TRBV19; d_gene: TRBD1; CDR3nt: TGTGCCAGTAGACAGGGGGGTACCTACGAGCAGTACTTC; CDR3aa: CASRQGGTYEQYF